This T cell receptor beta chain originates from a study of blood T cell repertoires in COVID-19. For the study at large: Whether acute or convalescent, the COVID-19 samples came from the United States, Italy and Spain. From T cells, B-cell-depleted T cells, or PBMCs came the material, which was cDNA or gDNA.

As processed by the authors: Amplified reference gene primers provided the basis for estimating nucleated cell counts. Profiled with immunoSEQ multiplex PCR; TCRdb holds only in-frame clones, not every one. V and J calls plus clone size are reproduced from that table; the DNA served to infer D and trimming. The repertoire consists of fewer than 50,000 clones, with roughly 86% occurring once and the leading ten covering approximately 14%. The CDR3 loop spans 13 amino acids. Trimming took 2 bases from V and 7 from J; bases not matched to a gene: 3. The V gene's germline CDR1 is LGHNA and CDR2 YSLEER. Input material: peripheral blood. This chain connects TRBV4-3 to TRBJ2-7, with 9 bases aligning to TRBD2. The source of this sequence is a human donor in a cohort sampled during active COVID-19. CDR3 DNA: TGCGCCAGCAGCCAACCGCTAGCGGGGGAGCAGTACTTC. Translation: CASSQPLAGEQYF.